The source of this T cell receptor beta chain is a study of blood T cell repertoires in COVID-19. This clone was counted a few times. Data came from immunoSEQ multiplex PCR; TCRdb stores just in-frame clones and leaves some out. The repertoire holds some 380,000 clones, with roughly 87% as singletons. The clonotype originates from a middle-aged woman with acute COVID-19. The sample taken for sequencing was PBMCs or T cells enriched from blood (not recorded which).

The CDR3 DNA reads as TGTGCCAGCAGCGCACAGGGGGGAGTCTATGGCTACACCTTC. Amino acids: CASSAQGGVYGYTF. The chain combines TRBV5-5 with TRBJ1-2; 8 nucleotides agree with TRBD1. The V gene end was trimmed by 4 bases and the J gene end by 4 bases; junction bases not matched to a gene: 6. The CDR3 has 14 residues. In germline, CDR1 is SGHKS, CDR2 YYEKEE (reference sequence).